The clone carrying this T cell receptor beta chain showed up many times. The antigen is unknown. The entry originates in a study of T cell repertoires in cytomegalovirus infection. Study information: HLA-C-restricted CMV epitopes, recently identified, and well-studied HLA-B-restricted ones were used by the study. CMV infection plus the matching HLA type was flagged by public TCR beta signatures.

Broader study findings: Across the ex vivo response, the dominant clonotypes were HLA-C-restricted CMV-specific TCR beta clonotypes. Accumulated public TCR beta family frequency recognized individuals carrying CMV together with the relevant HLA.

The CDR3 spans 14 residues. The germline V gene encodes CDR1 SEHNR and CDR2 FQNEAQ (reference sequence). Trimming cost V 0 bases and J 0 bases, with 5 bases left between them. TCRdb re-called the reads with MiXCR, one entry per CDR3 protein. The sample holds around 750,000 distinct CDR3 sequences, approximately 29% seen once. V gene TRBV7-9 combines with J gene TRBJ1-1; unclear D gene. The sample here was cultured CD8+ T cells from PBMCs, taken from culture after CMV antigen stimulation. The receptor was isolated from a human donor in good health (CMV status not recorded). Some clones in this sample may be carry-over from other donors' samples. CDR3 sequence: CASSLARLNTEAFF. CDR3 in DNA: TGTGCCAGCAGCTTAGCCAGGTTGAACACTGAAGCTTTCTTT.